The text below deals with one T cell receptor (beta chain). Its antigen is unknown. These data belong to a study of T cell responses to AZD1222 COVID-19 vaccine. Study information: Second-dose intervals of approximately 4 or approximately 12 weeks were pooled. Study-wide findings and caveats: Just a handful of AZD1222 recipients were seropositive at baseline. Donors in the cohort were predominantly white British and more often female, and clonal diversity was possibly underestimated.

The germline CDR1 and CDR2 sequences are SQVTM and ANQGSEA. With V trimmed by 1 base and J by 4 bases, 3 bases remained unmatched. The CDR3 loop spans 13 amino acids. Sequenced by immunoSEQ multiplex PCR; TCRdb stores in-frame clones only, minus some. Altogether fewer than 150,000 clones are present, over 85% being singletons, with the ten largest covering under 4%. The sample was peripheral blood, taken on day 0 of AZD1222 vaccination. The sequence derives from an adult in good health. The V and J genes are TRBV29-1 and TRBJ1-1, with 7 nucleotides matching TRBD1. The CDR3 reads CSVEVQGGTEAFF. The DNA for the CDR3 is TGCAGCGTTGAAGTTCAGGGGGGCACTGAAGCTTTCTTT.